These T cell receptor beta chains were read from a single sample in a study of T cell repertoires in cytomegalovirus infection. MiXCR, applied by TCRdb to the reads, yields one record per CDR3 protein. The sample holds more than 45,000 distinct CDR3 sequences, approximately 36% seen once. Which antigens these TCRs recognize remains unknown. The sequenced sample was PBMCs, sequenced either directly or after in vitro stimulation (not recorded which). All receptors come from a human donor in good health (CMV status not recorded). Some clones in this sample may be carry-over from other donors' samples. Each CDR3 is given with its conserved first and last residue. Each record gives: D gene, J gene, clone size, V gene, CDR3 protein, CDR3 DNA. D genes are given only for firm matches. Clone size is given for some rows only: seen once, a few or many times, or a class if the clone is expanded.

d_gene: -; j_gene: TRBJ2-5; abundance: -; v_gene: TRBV6-2/TRBV6-3; CDR3aa: CASDGIETQYF; CDR3nt: TGTGCCAGCGACGGAATTGAGACCCAGTACTTC
d_gene: -; j_gene: TRBJ1-3; abundance: -; v_gene: TRBV7-2; CDR3aa: CASSLELRNTIYF; CDR3nt: TGTGCCAGCAGCTTAGAGTTGAGAAACACCATATATTTT
d_gene: -; j_gene: TRBJ2-4; abundance: -; v_gene: TRBV11-2; CDR3aa: CASSPLRGVQNIQYF; CDR3nt: TGTGCCAGCAGCCCGTTACGCGGGGTCCAAAACATTCAGTACTTC
d_gene: -; j_gene: TRBJ1-3; abundance: -; v_gene: TRBV7-8; CDR3aa: CASSSTGSSSFGNTIYF; CDR3nt: TGTGCCAGCAGCTCGACCGGGTCCTCCAGTTTTGGAAACACCATATATTTT
d_gene: TRBD1; j_gene: TRBJ1-1; abundance: once; v_gene: TRBV27; CDR3aa: CASSDRVSGTEAFF; CDR3nt: TGTGCCAGCAGCGACAGGGTATCGGGCACTGAAGCTTTCTTT
d_gene: -; j_gene: TRBJ2-1; abundance: -; v_gene: TRBV10-3; CDR3aa: CAISVGGQSYNEQFF; CDR3nt: TGTGCCATCAGTGTCGGGGGGCAGAGCTACAATGAGCAGTTCTTC
d_gene: -; j_gene: TRBJ2-5; abundance: -; v_gene: TRBV15; CDR3aa: CATSRLEPSETQYF; CDR3nt: TGTGCCACCAGCAGACTCGAACCCTCCGAGACCCAGTACTTC
d_gene: -; j_gene: TRBJ1-5; abundance: -; v_gene: TRBV6-5; CDR3aa: CASSQHRDPLSNQPQHF; CDR3nt: TGTGCCAGCAGCCAGCACAGGGACCCCCTTAGCAATCAGCCCCAGCATTTT
d_gene: -; j_gene: TRBJ2-7; abundance: many; v_gene: TRBV7-2; CDR3aa: CASSLKRGAGEQYF; CDR3nt: TGTGCCAGCAGCTTAAAAAGGGGGGCGGGGGAGCAGTACTTC
d_gene: TRBD1; j_gene: TRBJ1-6; abundance: few; v_gene: TRBV7-2; CDR3aa: CATRDSNNSPLHF; CDR3nt: TGTGCCACCCGGGACAGCAATAATTCACCCCTCCACTTT
d_gene: TRBD1; j_gene: TRBJ1-4; abundance: -; v_gene: TRBV29-1; CDR3aa: CSVVRGLGEKLFF; CDR3nt: TGCAGCGTCGTCAGGGGGCTCGGAGAAAAACTGTTTTTT
d_gene: -; j_gene: TRBJ1-3; abundance: few; v_gene: TRBV6-2/TRBV6-3; CDR3aa: CASSEGSSGNTIYF; CDR3nt: TGTGCCAGCAGTGAAGGGAGCTCTGGAAACACCATATATTTT
d_gene: -; j_gene: TRBJ2-7; abundance: once; v_gene: TRBV7-4; CDR3aa: CASSLRGSYEQYF; CDR3nt: TGTGCCAGCAGCTTACGTGGTTCCTACGAGCAGTACTTC
d_gene: TRBD1; j_gene: TRBJ2-3; abundance: -; v_gene: TRBV4-1; CDR3aa: CASSQEGTGAADTQYF; CDR3nt: TGCGCCAGCAGCCAAGAAGGGACAGGGGCGGCAGATACGCAGTATTTT
d_gene: -; j_gene: TRBJ2-1; abundance: few; v_gene: TRBV6-5; CDR3aa: CASTKGLANEQFF; CDR3nt: TGTGCCAGCACCAAGGGGCTGGCCAATGAGCAGTTCTTC
d_gene: TRBD2; j_gene: TRBJ2-1; abundance: few; v_gene: TRBV7-2; CDR3aa: CASSSEREGRNEQFF; CDR3nt: TGTGCCAGCAGCTCCGAGCGGGAGGGAAGAAATGAGCAGTTCTTC
d_gene: -; j_gene: TRBJ2-3; abundance: -; v_gene: TRBV2; CDR3aa: CASRGSDTQYF; CDR3nt: TGTGCCAGCAGGGGTTCGGATACGCAGTATTTT
d_gene: -; j_gene: TRBJ1-5; abundance: -; v_gene: TRBV7-2; CDR3aa: CASSPTAAANQPQHF; CDR3nt: TGTGCCAGCAGCCCGACGGCGGCCGCGAATCAGCCCCAGCATTTT
d_gene: TRBD2; j_gene: TRBJ2-1; abundance: -; v_gene: TRBV4-3; CDR3aa: CASSQDRLAGHLSSYNEQFF; CDR3nt: TGCGCCAGCAGCCAAGATCGGCTAGCGGGGCATTTAAGCTCCTACAATGAGCAGTTCTTC
d_gene: -; j_gene: TRBJ2-2; abundance: -; v_gene: TRBV7-4; CDR3aa: CASSRRGARDTGELFF; CDR3nt: TGTGCCAGCAGCCGCCGGGGAGCCCGGGACACCGGGGAGCTGTTTTTT
d_gene: TRBD2; j_gene: TRBJ2-3; abundance: few; v_gene: TRBV12-3/TRBV12-4; CDR3aa: CASSTSGGPATQYF; CDR3nt: TGTGCCAGCAGTACTAGCGGGGGTCCCGCTACGCAGTATTTT
d_gene: -; j_gene: TRBJ1-2; abundance: -; v_gene: TRBV7-9; CDR3aa: CASSSGNLRIYGYTF; CDR3nt: TGTGCCAGCAGCTCCGGAAATTTAAGGATCTATGGCTACACCTTC
d_gene: -; j_gene: TRBJ2-7; abundance: few; v_gene: TRBV28; CDR3aa: CASSLFGRSYEQYF; CDR3nt: TGTGCCAGCAGCCTCTTCGGCAGGTCCTACGAGCAGTACTTC
d_gene: TRBD2; j_gene: TRBJ2-2; abundance: few; v_gene: TRBV19; CDR3aa: CASEERGFGELFF; CDR3nt: TGTGCCAGTGAGGAGCGGGGCTTCGGGGAGCTGTTTTTT
d_gene: -; j_gene: TRBJ1-4; abundance: -; v_gene: TRBV7-4; CDR3aa: CASSLGSLLILQEKLFF; CDR3nt: TGTGCCAGCAGCTTAGGTAGTCTCTTGATTCTGCAGGAAAAACTGTTTTTT
d_gene: -; j_gene: TRBJ1-1; abundance: few; v_gene: TRBV7-8; CDR3aa: CASSSPTTGHTEAFF; CDR3nt: TGTGCCAGCAGCTCACCAACTACTGGACACACTGAAGCTTTCTTT
d_gene: TRBD1; j_gene: TRBJ2-7; abundance: few; v_gene: TRBV2; CDR3aa: CASRGVDRSSYEQYF; CDR3nt: TGTGCCAGCAGGGGAGTGGACAGGAGCTCCTACGAGCAGTACTTC
d_gene: -; j_gene: TRBJ2-5; abundance: -; v_gene: TRBV12-3/TRBV12-4; CDR3aa: CASSLFGANQETQYF; CDR3nt: TGTGCCAGCAGTCTGTTTGGGGCGAACCAAGAGACCCAGTACTTC
d_gene: TRBD1; j_gene: TRBJ2-1; abundance: few; v_gene: TRBV6-1; CDR3aa: CASSERGDRGDNEQFF; CDR3nt: TGTGCCAGCAGTGAAAGGGGGGACAGGGGCGACAATGAGCAGTTCTTC
d_gene: TRBD1; j_gene: TRBJ2-1; abundance: many; v_gene: TRBV7-2; CDR3aa: CASSLSGGRREQFF; CDR3nt: TGTGCCAGCAGCTTATCAGGGGGCCGGAGGGAGCAGTTCTTC
d_gene: -; j_gene: TRBJ1-2; abundance: -; v_gene: TRBV4-1; CDR3aa: CASSQALSFIYGYTF; CDR3nt: TGCGCCAGCAGCCAAGCCCTCAGTTTCATCTATGGCTACACCTTC
d_gene: TRBD1; j_gene: TRBJ2-7; abundance: few; v_gene: TRBV7-6; CDR3aa: CASSLVDRTYEQYF; CDR3nt: TGTGCCAGCAGCTTAGTGGACAGGACCTACGAGCAGTACTTC
d_gene: TRBD1; j_gene: TRBJ1-2; abundance: few; v_gene: TRBV10-3; CDR3aa: CAIMETGDGYGYTF; CDR3nt: TGTGCCATCATGGAGACAGGGGACGGGTATGGCTACACCTTC
d_gene: TRBD1; j_gene: TRBJ1-1; abundance: -; v_gene: TRBV6-5; CDR3aa: CASSSTQGADTEAFF; CDR3nt: TGTGCCAGCAGTTCAACACAGGGGGCGGACACTGAAGCTTTCTTT
d_gene: -; j_gene: TRBJ2-7; abundance: many; v_gene: TRBV20-1; CDR3aa: CSAVDDGVQQYF; CDR3nt: TGCAGTGCGGTGGACGATGGGGTTCAGCAGTACTTC